The T cell receptor beta chain under discussion was sequenced for a study of T cells in Graves' hyperthyroidism and ophthalmopathy. This clonotype has at least ten counts. Antigen unknown. Duration under 3 months, a NOSPECS grade of at least 4, and a Clinical Activity Score of at least 3 characterized the ophthalmopathy patients. Germline loops: CDR1 SGDLS, CDR2 YYNGEE. V was clipped by 4 bases and J by 0 bases, with 11 bases between them. The CDR3 contains 15 residues. Findings of the study overall: In validation, the model predicted ophthalmopathy. These predictions came a median roughly 6 months before onset.

It was RNA transcripts that yielded the amplified TCR beta CDR3 regions. HTBI primers were used for first-round RT-PCR of the TCR CDR3. From the multiplex PCR reads, TCRdb called clonotypes with MiXCR, one entry per CDR3 protein. The table has about 610,000 distinct CDR3 sequences, approximately 15% seen once. The gene calls are TRBV9 and TRBJ1-5, with D unclear. The TCR originated in a woman in her forties with Graves' ophthalmopathy. Sequencing used blood. The CDR3 nucleotides read TGTGCCAGCAGCCCAACACCGAATAGCAATCAGCCCCAGCATTTT. It yields the protein CASSPTPNSNQPQHF.